The rows below give T cell receptor beta chains drawn from one sample of a study of cytomegalovirus exposure and HLA in healthy donors. Using immunoSEQ multiplex PCR, the repertoire was profiled, and TCRdb retains in-frame clones only, with some absent. The table lists 150,000 to 200,000 clones, roughly 77% of them singletons. Sequencing used PBMCs. Every receptor here comes from a woman aged 40 to 50 in good health and CMV-seropositive. Each CDR3 is given with its conserved first and last residue. The size field is filled for only some rows; it gives once, few, many or a size class.

abundance	v_gene	CDR3aa
-	TRBV6-1	CASSDPRTSGTTDTQYF
-	TRBV9	CASSTRRQGSYGYTF
once	TRBV7-9	CASSLPRDREDNQPQHF
-	TRBV6-6	CARAGADEQFF
-	TRBV7-2	CASSSSSTGEQYF
-	TRBV28	CASSASGSVSIHEQFF
-	TRBV28	CASSTLTWTYEQYF
-	TRBV30	CAWRAPGNTEAFF
few	TRBV2	CASRGGAGVPGELFF
once	TRBV7-9	CASSLGQGTFNEQFF
-	TRBV21-1	CASSSNRVNYGYTF
-	TRBV5-1	CASSLWLRGTNTGELFF
few	TRBV7-2	CASSPGQPYTEAFF
-	TRBV30	CAWEAPGQGADEQFF
once	TRBV27	CASGRDRGYEQYF
-	TRBV7-8	CASSLAPGGSGYTF
-	TRBV2	CASSEGLAVYEQYF
-	TRBV6-5	CASSYGEGGRTEAFF
-	TRBV28	CASSLWVVGSGRFYEQYF
-	TRBV7-3	CASSLAGLATDTQYF
once	TRBV18	CASSRSGQTLEEKLFF
-	TRBV29-1	CSVAQGANTEAFF
-	TRBV15	CATSRDRLRQAHGEQYF
-	TRBV7-9	CASSFSEGSHYEQYF
-	TRBV4-3	CASSQRDTETYEQYF
-	TRBV28	CASSRRTSSRDEQYF
-	TRBV5-1	CASSLTTVNYGYTF
few	TRBV7-2	CASSLRQTREAEGFF
-	TRBV6-1	CASSDLGQGGTEAFF
-	TRBV5-1	CASSPGQGPYNEQFF
once	TRBV7-2	CASSLTDSYEQYF
-	TRBV2	CASTGSLISNQPQHF
once	TRBV7-2	CASSLGLAGGNTGELFF
once	TRBV28	CASSLNRGITDTQYF
-	TRBV4-1	CASSQPTSNEKLFF